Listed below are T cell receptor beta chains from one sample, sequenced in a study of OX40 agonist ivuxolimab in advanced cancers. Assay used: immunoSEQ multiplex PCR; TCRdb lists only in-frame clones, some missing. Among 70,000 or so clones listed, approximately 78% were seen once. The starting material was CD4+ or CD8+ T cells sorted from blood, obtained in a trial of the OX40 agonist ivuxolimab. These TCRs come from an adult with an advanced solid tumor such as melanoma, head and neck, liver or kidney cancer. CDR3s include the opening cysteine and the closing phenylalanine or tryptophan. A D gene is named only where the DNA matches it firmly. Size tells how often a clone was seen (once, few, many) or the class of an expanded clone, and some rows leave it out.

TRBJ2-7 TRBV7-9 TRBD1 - CASSPRRLGQAYEQYF TGTGCCAGCAGCCCTCGGCGTTTGGGACAGGCCTACGAGCAGTACTTC
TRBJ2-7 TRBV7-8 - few CASSSVSKGGEQYF TGTGCCAGCAGCTCCGTATCGAAGGGGGGCGAGCAGTACTTC
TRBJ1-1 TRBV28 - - CASSSPGRGGDTEAFF TGTGCCAGCAGCTCCCCCGGGCGGGGCGGGGACACTGAAGCTTTCTTT
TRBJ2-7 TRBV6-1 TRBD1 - CASENRGVSYEQYF TGTGCCAGCGAAAACAGGGGGGTCTCCTACGAGCAGTACTTC
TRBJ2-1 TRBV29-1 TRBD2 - CSGGGGKSNEQFF TGCAGCGGCGGGGGGGGGAAGTCGAATGAGCAGTTCTTC
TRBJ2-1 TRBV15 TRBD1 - CATSAGTGGLNEQFF TGTGCCACCAGTGCCGGGACAGGGGGTCTAAATGAGCAGTTCTTC
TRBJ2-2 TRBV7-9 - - CASSETLGELFF TGTGCCAGCAGCGAGACACTCGGGGAGCTGTTTTTT
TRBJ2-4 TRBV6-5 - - CASSSLQGRVQYF TGTGCCAGCAGCTCCCTACAGGGACGGGTGCAATACTTC
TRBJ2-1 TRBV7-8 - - CASSLRKSSLLNEQFF TGTGCCAGCAGCTTAAGGAAGAGCTCTCTGTTAAATGAGCAGTTCTTC
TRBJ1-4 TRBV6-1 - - CASKLATNEKLFF TGTGCCAGCAAACTTGCAACTAATGAAAAACTGTTTTTT
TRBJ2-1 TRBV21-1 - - CASSAGTHLPSYNEQFF TGTGCCAGCAGCGCCGGGACACACCTACCCTCCTACAATGAGCAGTTCTTC
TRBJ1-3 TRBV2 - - CASRGTTGNTIYF TGTGCCAGCAGGGGGACAACTGGAAACACCATATATTTT
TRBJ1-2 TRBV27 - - CASSFFGGALGGYTF TGTGCCAGCAGTTTTTTCGGGGGCGCCCTAGGTGGCTACACCTTC
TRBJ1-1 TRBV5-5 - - CASSFSRLNTEAFF TGTGCCAGCAGCTTTTCCCGTTTGAACACTGAAGCTTTCTTT
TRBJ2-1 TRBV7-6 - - CASSLTDHNEQFF TGTGCCAGCAGCTTGACAGACCACAATGAGCAGTTCTTC
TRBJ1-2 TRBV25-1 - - CASSLRGGRANYGYTF TGTGCCAGCAGTTTGCGGGGGGGCCGGGCTAACTATGGCTACACCTTC
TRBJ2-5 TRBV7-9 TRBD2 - CASSPLLAGGQETQYF TGTGCCAGCAGCCCTCTTCTAGCGGGGGGACAAGAGACCCAGTACTTC
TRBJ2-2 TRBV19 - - CASSPRVLTGELFF TGTGCCAGTAGTCCCCGGGTCCTCACCGGGGAGCTGTTTTTT